This is a list of T cell receptor beta chains from one sample in a study of T-cell memory formation after mild COVID-19. TCRdb re-derived calls from the 5' RACE reads in MiXCR, one entry per CDR3 protein. Of 560,000 or so distinct CDR3 sequences listed, roughly a sixth are singletons. Sequenced input: PBMCs or a T cell subset sorted from them (not recorded which). The receptors were sampled from an adult woman who had mild COVID-19 (a few samples of this study predate the infection). Cell type and time point are not known. The CDR3 runs from the conserved cysteine through the conserved F or W. D genes are given only for firm matches. Clone sizes are given selectively: once, few, many, or a class where the clone is expanded.

abundance,j_gene,v_gene,d_gene,CDR3nt,CDR3aa
few,TRBJ2-3,TRBV20-1,-,TGCAGTGCTAGAGACCCCGTCCGGGAGGATACGCAGTATTTT,CSARDPVREDTQYF
-,TRBJ1-3,TRBV11-2,-,TGTGCCAGCAGCTCCAGAGGCGGGACTCCTGGAAACACCATATATTTT,CASSSRGGTPGNTIYF
-,TRBJ1-5,TRBV15,TRBD1,TGTGCCACCAGCAGGGAGAGGGACAGGGTTGGTCAGCCCCAGCATTTT,CATSRERDRVGQPQHF
-,TRBJ2-6,TRBV5-1,-,TGCGCCAGCAGCTTGGTTGAAATTGGGGCCAACGTCCTGACTTTC,CASSLVEIGANVLTF
-,TRBJ1-1,TRBV12-3/TRBV12-4,TRBD1,TGTGCCAGCAGTCCAGGACAGGGGGCACCGGTTGCTTTCTTT,CASSPGQGAPVAFF
-,TRBJ2-3,TRBV7-8,-,TGTGCCAGCAGCCACCTAGGACGGGAGAGTACAGATACGCAGTATTTT,CASSHLGRESTDTQYF
few,TRBJ2-5,TRBV29-1,TRBD2,TGCAGCGTTGAACTGACTAGCGGGAAAAGCCTCGAGACCCAGTACTTC,CSVELTSGKSLETQYF
-,TRBJ2-1,TRBV6-2/TRBV6-3,-,TGTGCCAGCAGGGTCGTTAGGGGCGGTGAGCAGTTCTTC,CASRVVRGGEQFF
few,TRBJ2-7,TRBV29-1,-,TGCAGCGCCTTCTACCCCGCGACCTACGAGCAGTACTTC,CSAFYPATYEQYF
-,TRBJ2-3,TRBV12-3/TRBV12-4,-,TGTGCCAGCAGCGTACAGTCTAGTAGGGATACGCAGTATTTT,CASSVQSSRDTQYF
-,TRBJ2-1,TRBV5-1,TRBD1,TGCGCCAGCAGCCAGGACAGGGTCGCCTACAATGAGCAGTTCTTC,CASSQDRVAYNEQFF
few,TRBJ1-2,TRBV7-9,-,TGTGCCAGCAGCTTTCCGATGACAGACACGAGGGGCTACACCTTC,CASSFPMTDTRGYTF
-,TRBJ1-2,TRBV6-1,-,TGTGCCAGCAGTGAAGTGGCAGGGGCCTATGGCTACACCTTC,CASSEVAGAYGYTF
once,TRBJ1-1,TRBV19,-,TGTGCCAGTAGTCCCCAGCACATGAACACTGAAGCTTTCTTT,CASSPQHMNTEAFF
few,TRBJ1-2,TRBV6-5,-,TGTGCCAGCAGTTACTCGCCGTGGGGGAACCGCTATGGCTACACCTTC,CASSYSPWGNRYGYTF
once,TRBJ1-2,TRBV7-8,TRBD1,TGTGCCAGCAGCTTAGCCACAGGGGGGACGTCGTATGGCTACACCTTC,CASSLATGGTSYGYTF
few,TRBJ1-4,TRBV24-1,-,TGTGCCACCAGTGAAGGAAAAAATGAAAAACTGTTTTTT,CATSEGKNEKLFF